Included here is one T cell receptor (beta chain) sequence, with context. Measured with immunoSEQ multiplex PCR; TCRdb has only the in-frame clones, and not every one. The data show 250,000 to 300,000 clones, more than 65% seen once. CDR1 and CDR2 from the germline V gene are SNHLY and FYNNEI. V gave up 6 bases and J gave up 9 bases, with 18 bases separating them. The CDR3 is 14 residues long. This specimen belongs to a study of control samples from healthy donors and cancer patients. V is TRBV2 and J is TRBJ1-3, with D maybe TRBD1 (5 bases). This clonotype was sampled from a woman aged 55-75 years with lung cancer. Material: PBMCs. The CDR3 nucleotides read TGTGCCAGCAGCGGACGCGGGGCGGGCGGCACCATATATTTT. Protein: CASSGRGAGGTIYF.